One sample yielded the 7 T cell receptor beta chains listed below, sequenced in a study of identifying expanded T cells in peripheral blood. Clones were read by immunoSEQ multiplex PCR, and TCRdb kept only the in-frame ones, dropping some. The data show around 120,000 clones, roughly 90% seen once. The sample comprised blood. Source of these receptors: a person aged 18 to 70 in good health.

CDR3 in DNA: TGTGCCAGCAACAAAGGGACGAGGCTCGGGACTGAAGCTTTCTTT. Protein product: CASNKGTRLGTEAFF. The chain carries TRBV11-2 and TRBJ1-1, with TRBD1 as a possible D gene (5 bases). The CDR3 loop spans 15 amino acids. V gave up 7 bases and J gave up 5 bases, with 20 bases separating them. Looked up from germline, CDR1 is SGHAT and CDR2 is FQNNGV.

The chain uses TRBV6-5 and TRBJ1-2; D is uncertain. Germline loops: CDR1 MNHEY, CDR2 SVGAGI. This CDR3 spans 11 amino acids. Trimming cost V 8 bases and J 0 bases, with 4 bases left between them. The CDR3 sequence: CASGANYGYTF. In DNA form, the CDR3 reads TGTGCCAGCGGCGCTAACTATGGCTACACCTTC.

V usage is TRBV7-6 and J usage is TRBJ2-7; 8 nucleotides agree with TRBD1. This CDR3 contains 14 residues. V trimming: 6 bases; J trimming: 4 bases; junction bases outside the gene matches: 8. In germline, CDR1 is SGHVS, CDR2 FNYEAQ. The CDR3 loop reads CASRPQGAGYEQYF. The CDR3 DNA is TGTGCCAGCAGGCCTCAGGGGGCTGGGTACGAGCAGTACTTC.

The chain links TRBV9 to TRBJ2-7; 9 nucleotides agree with TRBD2. After removal of 0 bases from V and 7 bases from J, the junction contained 5 bases not matched to a gene. Germline V gene sequence: CDR1 SGDLS, CDR2 YYNGEE. There are 14 residues in the CDR3. CDR3 loop: CASSVGLADWEQYF. For the CDR3, the DNA is TGTGCCAGCAGCGTAGGACTAGCGGACTGGGAGCAGTACTTC.

The chain employs TRBV15 and TRBJ2-1; 9 nucleotides match TRBD2. In germline, CDR1 is LNHNV, CDR2 YYDKDF (reference sequence). V gave up 0 bases and J gave up 7 bases; unmatched junction bases: 7. CDR3 size: 16 residues. The CDR3, as DNA: TGTGCCACCAGCAGAGATCGCGGGGGGGCCGGGAATGAGCAGTTCTTC. This encodes CATSRDRGGAGNEQFF.

V usage is TRBV7-2 and J usage is TRBJ2-1; possibly TRBD2 for D (9 bases). Between the trimmed V and J ends, which lost 4 bases and 2 bases, there was a span of 24 bases. This CDR3 region has 19 residues. Germline V gene lookup returns CDR1 SGHTA and CDR2 FQGNSA. The CDR3 sequence is CASSSSRGPSSGAYNEQFF. CDR3 coding DNA: TGTGCCAGCAGCTCATCCAGGGGGCCGTCTAGCGGGGCCTACAATGAGCAGTTCTTC.

The rearrangement joins TRBV28 to TRBJ1-2; TRBD1 might be the D (5 bases). Trimming took off 5 bases at V and 2 bases at J, with 6 bases between the two ends. Germline CDR1 reads MDHEN; CDR2 reads SYDVKM. The CDR3 extends over 12 amino acids. The DNA for the CDR3 is TGTGCCAGCAGTCGGGGGAACTATGGCTACACCTTC. This codes for CASSRGNYGYTF.